These 5 T cell receptor beta chains share one sample of origin, sequenced in a study of Ad26.COV2.S vaccination and SARS-CoV-2 variants. Clones were read by immunoSEQ multiplex PCR, and TCRdb kept only the in-frame ones, dropping some. This sample yields approximately 150,000 clones, of which 86% are seen a single time; approximately 5% belongs to the top ten. Sequenced material: peripheral blood, taken after recovery from COVID-19. Receptor source: a human donor who had recovered from COVID-19.

The chain uses TRBV5-1 and TRBJ2-3, with a tentative D call TRBD2 (5 bases). V was cut by 4 bases and J by 4 bases, with 16 bases left in between. The V gene's germline CDR1 is SGHRS and CDR2 YFSETQ. This CDR3 spans 15 amino acids. The chain's CDR3 is CASSRGSWLADTQYF. DNA of the CDR3: TGCGCCAGCAGCCGCGGGTCCTGGCTCGCAGATACGCAGTATTTT.

This rearrangement joins TRBV11-2 to TRBJ2-5; 9 nucleotides line up with TRBD1. The V segment lost 5 bases and the J segment 4 bases; nucleotides outside the gene matches: 2. Germline V gene sequence: CDR1 SGHAT, CDR2 FQNNGV. This CDR3 is 13 amino acids long. As DNA, the CDR3 is TGTGCCAGCAGCCAGGACAGGGGAGAGACCCAGTACTTC. Translation: CASSQDRGETQYF.

In this sample, this clone turned up many times. V usage is TRBV6-5 and J usage is TRBJ1-5; D ambiguous. The CDR3 covers 13 residues. Trimming stripped 8 bases from V and 4 bases from J, with 12 bases between. Germline V gene lookup returns CDR1 MNHEY and CDR2 SVGAGI. The CDR3 region is CASQVSLNQPQHF. The CDR3 DNA sequence: TGTGCCAGCCAGGTCAGCTTAAATCAGCCCCAGCATTTT.

The chain carries TRBV29-1 and TRBJ2-5; D is perhaps TRBD1 (6 bases). The CDR3 is made up of 13 amino acids. The V end was cut by 1 base, the J end by 5 bases, with 11 bases between. The V gene's germline CDR1 is SQVTM and CDR2 ANQGSEA. Here the CDR3 DNA reads TGCAGCGTTGAAGCAGGGGCCCTGGAGACCCAGTACTTC. Translating it yields CSVEAGALETQYF.

This clone was seen just once. The chain links TRBV5-5 to TRBJ1-4; 11 bases agree with TRBD1. J lost 8 bases, V lost 4 bases, and 4 bases had no gene match. This CDR3 has 14 amino acids. CDR1 is SGHKS, CDR2 YYEKEE, per germline (reference sequence). CDR3 protein: CASSTGQGDEKLFF. The CDR3 DNA sequence: TGTGCCAGCAGCACGGGACAGGGGGACGAAAAACTGTTTTTT.